This T cell receptor beta chain came from a study of T-cell reconstitution after alpha-beta-depleted transplantation in children. Whole-study findings and limits: Two months or so post-transplant, alpha-beta T cells reportedly derived from several hundred expanded graft clones. Fresh T-cell production supplied most of the T-cell counts and diversity seen one year after transplant. Elevated TCRbeta diversity at day 60 was traced, in some patients, to surviving recipient T cells and thymic progenitors.

Trimming cost V 5 bases and J 8 bases; bases outside gene matches: 9. This CDR3 region has 14 residues. The germline V gene encodes CDR1 SEHNR and CDR2 FQNEAQ (reference sequence). Preparation of the TCRbeta library involved a method that used unique molecular identifiers. TCRdb fed the PCR reads into MiXCR, producing one record per CDR3 protein. The sample lists approximately 800,000 distinct CDR3 sequences, around 17% occurring once. This clonotype was seen many times. Its antigen is unknown. Sequenced here: PBMCs, mostly from graft donor cells, sampled 360 days after TCRalphabeta/CD19-depleted stem cell transplant. The sequence was obtained from a male patient aged 10 to 17 who had a stem cell transplant for acute lymphoblastic leukemia, so the T cells may come from the graft donor. The V call is TRBV7-9, the J call TRBJ2-3, with 8 bases identical to TRBD1. CDR3 sequence (DNA): TGTGCCAGCAGCCAAGGACAGGGATTCTTTACGCAGTATTTT. Residues: CASSQGQGFFTQYF.